This TCR beta chain was identified during a study of cytomegalovirus exposure and HLA in healthy donors. Overall study findings and caveats: The study labeled 164 TCR beta chains cytomegalovirus-associated. The majority of TCR sequences were rare, yet some public TCRs appeared in many donors. It was reportedly the case that the classifier diagnosed cytomegalovirus status with high specificity and sensitivity.

Both 60 Vbeta primers and 13 Jbeta primers went into the PCR. The assay was immunoSEQ multiplex PCR, and TCRdb's table has in-frame clones only and misses some. The table records approximately 170,000 clones, around 85% of them present only once. Notes on this clone: Its antigen is unidentified.

The sequenced material came from PBMCs. The origin of this receptor is a boy aged 2 to 10 in good health and CMV-seronegative.

The DNA of the CDR3 is TGTGCCAGCACCTCCTTGGGGGGATGGGGCTCTGGGGCCAACGTCCTGACTTTC. Its protein product is CASTSLGGWGSGANVLTF. V is TRBV11-2 and J is TRBJ2-6; TRBD2 might be the D (6 bases). This CDR3 contains 18 residues. Trimming shortened V by 7 bases and J by 0 bases, and 19 bases separated the two germline ends. Germline-derived CDR1 and CDR2 are SGHAT and FQNNGV.